One sample yielded the 7 T cell receptor beta chains listed below, sequenced in a study of blood T cell repertoires in COVID-19. Profiling relied on immunoSEQ multiplex PCR, and the TCRdb table lists in-frame clones only, not all of them. The sample lists about 220,000 clones; approximately 85% were seen once. Material for sequencing was peripheral blood. These TCRs come from a woman between 65 and 79 years old with COVID-19, enrolled during active disease.

This clone was detected once. The V gene is TRBV11-3, the J gene TRBJ1-4; 8 nucleotides match TRBD1. The J segment lost 7 bases and the V segment lost 8 bases, leaving 3 bases of the junction unmatched. This CDR3 region has 12 residues. Germline loops: CDR1 SGHNT, CDR2 YENEEA. The CDR3 nucleotides read TGTGCCAGCTCACAGGGGGGTGAAAAACTGTTTTTT. It yields the protein CASSQGGEKLFF. Full variable domain (remainder filled in from reference TRBV11-3 and TRBJ1-4): EAGVVQSPRYKIIEKKQPVAFWCNPISGHNTLYWYLQNLGQGPELLIRYENEEAVDDSQLPKDRFSAERLKGVDSTLKIQPAELGDSAVYLCASSQGGEKLFFGSGTQLSVL.

This clone was seen a handful of times. V gene TRBV25-1 combines with J gene TRBJ2-2, with TRBD1 matching 7 bases. The CDR3 is 13 amino acids. Trimming at V came to 2 bases and at J to 6 bases, leaving 0 bases not matched to a gene. Per germline, CDR1 MGHDK and CDR2 SYGVNS. CDR3 protein: CASSEQGAGELFF. In DNA, the CDR3 is TGTGCCAGCAGTGAACAGGGGGCCGGGGAGCTGTTTTTT.

In nucleotides, the CDR3 is TGTGCCAGCAGCGGGGGGTTGACAGGGGTGAACACTGAAGCTTTCTTT. Translating it yields CASSGGLTGVNTEAFF. The V call is TRBV2, the J call TRBJ1-1, with 8 bases aligning to TRBD1. V lost 6 bases to trimming and J lost 0 bases; unmatched junction nucleotides: 9. This CDR3 contains 16 residues. Germline V lookup: CDR1 SNHLY, CDR2 FYNNEI.

The CDR3 DNA sequence: TGTGCCAGCAGCCCAGGCGTTAGCACAGATACGCAGTATTTT. Translated: CASSPGVSTDTQYF. This chain joins TRBV5-4 and TRBJ2-3; D is uncertain. The CDR3 has 14 residues. Trimming took 4 bases from V and 0 from J, leaving 9 bases between them. CDR1 and CDR2 from the germline V gene are SGHNT and YYREEE (reference sequence).

This CDR3 reads CASSQVATKEVGGTYEQYF. CDR3 DNA sequence: TGCGCCAGCAGCCAAGTGGCAACGAAAGAGGTAGGGGGAACCTACGAGCAGTACTTC. The genes are TRBV4-3 and TRBJ2-7; D may be TRBD1 (6 bases). The V gene lost 1 base and the J gene lost 2 bases, with 24 bases spanning the gap. CDR3 length equals 19 residues. Per the germline V gene, CDR1 is LGHNA and CDR2 is YSLEER.

The rearrangement joins TRBV19 to TRBJ1-3; possibly TRBD1 for D (5 bases). Germline V gene data show CDR1 as LNHDA and CDR2 as SQIVND (reference sequence). Trimming removed 7 bases at V and 1 base at J, with 14 bases between. This CDR3 is built from 15 residues. In nucleotides, the CDR3 is TGTGCCAGTAACCCGGGACTGGGATCTGGAAACACCATATATTTT. Residues: CASNPGLGSGNTIYF.

The gene calls are TRBV12-3 or TRBV12-4 and TRBJ1-5; D is possibly TRBD1 (6 bases). With 2 bases removed from V and 6 bases from J, the gap between germline ends came to 8 bases. CDR3 size: 13 residues. The CDR3, as DNA: TGTGCCAGCAGTTTAACAGGGAGTCAGCCCCAGCATTTT. Translation: CASSLTGSQPQHF.